This T cell receptor beta chain was documented in a study of T-cell reconstitution after alpha-beta-depleted transplantation in children. This clonotype was counted only a few times. During its preparation, the TCRbeta library received unique molecular identifiers. TCRdb fed the PCR reads into MiXCR, producing one record per CDR3 protein. The table has some 550,000 distinct CDR3 sequences, around 16% seen once; the top ten hold 3.3%. V shed 2 bases, J shed 6 bases, and the junction held 8 bases outside the gene matches. CDR3 length equals 15 residues. Germline V CDR1 and CDR2: MNHEY, SVGAGI. Specimen: PBMCs from the stem cell graft donor, collected from the stem cell graft. The V gene is TRBV6-5, the J gene TRBJ2-7; 9 positions agree with TRBD1. The sequence derives from a human donor who donated a stem cell graft to a child with acute lymphoblastic leukemia. The DNA for the CDR3 is TGTGCCAGCAGTTACCGGCCGGGACAGGGCCGCGAGCAGTACTTC. Translated: CASSYRPGQGREQYF.